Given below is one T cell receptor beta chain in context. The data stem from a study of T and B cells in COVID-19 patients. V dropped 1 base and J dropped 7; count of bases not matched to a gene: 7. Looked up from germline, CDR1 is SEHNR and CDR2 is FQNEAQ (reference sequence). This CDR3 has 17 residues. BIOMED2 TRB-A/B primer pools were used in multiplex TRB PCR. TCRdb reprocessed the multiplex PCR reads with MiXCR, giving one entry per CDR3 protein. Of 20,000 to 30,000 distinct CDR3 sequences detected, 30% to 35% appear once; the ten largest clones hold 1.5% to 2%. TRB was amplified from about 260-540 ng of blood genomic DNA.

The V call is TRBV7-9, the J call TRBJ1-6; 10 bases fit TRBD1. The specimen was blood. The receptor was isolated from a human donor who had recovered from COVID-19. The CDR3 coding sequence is TGTGCCAGCAGCTTAGACCACACGGGACAGGGGAATTCACCCCTCCACTTT. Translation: CASSLDHTGQGNSPLHF.